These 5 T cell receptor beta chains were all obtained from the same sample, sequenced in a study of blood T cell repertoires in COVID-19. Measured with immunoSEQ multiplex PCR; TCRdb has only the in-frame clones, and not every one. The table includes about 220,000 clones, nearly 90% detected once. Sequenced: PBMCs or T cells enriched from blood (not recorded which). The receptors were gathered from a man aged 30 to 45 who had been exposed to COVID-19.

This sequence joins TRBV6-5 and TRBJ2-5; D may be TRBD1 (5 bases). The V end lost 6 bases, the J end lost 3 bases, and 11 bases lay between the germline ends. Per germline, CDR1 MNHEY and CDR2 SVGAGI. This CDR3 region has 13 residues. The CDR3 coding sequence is TGTGCCAGCAGAGCCTCAGGGAAAGAGACCCAGTACTTC. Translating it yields CASRASGKETQYF.

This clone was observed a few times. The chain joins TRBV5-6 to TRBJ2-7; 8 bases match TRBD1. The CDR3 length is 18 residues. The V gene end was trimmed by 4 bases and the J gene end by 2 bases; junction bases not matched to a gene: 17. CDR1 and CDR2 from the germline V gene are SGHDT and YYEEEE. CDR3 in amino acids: CASSVSWVPGGLPYEQYF. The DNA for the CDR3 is TGTGCCAGCAGCGTGAGTTGGGTCCCAGGGGGCCTTCCCTACGAGCAGTACTTC.

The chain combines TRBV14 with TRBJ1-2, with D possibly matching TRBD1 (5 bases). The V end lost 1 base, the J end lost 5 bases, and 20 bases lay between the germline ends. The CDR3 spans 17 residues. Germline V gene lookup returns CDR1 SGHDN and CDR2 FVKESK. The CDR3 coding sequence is TGTGCCAGCAGCCAAGCTACGAGGGGAGGGTTCCCGTATGGCTACACCTTC. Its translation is CASSQATRGGFPYGYTF.

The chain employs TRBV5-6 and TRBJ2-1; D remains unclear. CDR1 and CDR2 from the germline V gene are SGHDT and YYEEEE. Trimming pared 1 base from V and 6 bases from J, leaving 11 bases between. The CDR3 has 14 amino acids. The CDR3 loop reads CASSLKNTPNEQFF. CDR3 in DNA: TGTGCCAGCAGCTTGAAGAACACCCCCAATGAGCAGTTCTTC.

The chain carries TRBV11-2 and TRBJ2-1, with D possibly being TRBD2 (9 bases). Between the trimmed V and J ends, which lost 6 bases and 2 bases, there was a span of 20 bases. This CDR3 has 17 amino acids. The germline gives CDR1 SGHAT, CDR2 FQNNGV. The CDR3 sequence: CASSPTGGLAPYNEQFF. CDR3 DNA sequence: TGTGCCAGCAGTCCCACAGGGGGACTAGCACCCTACAATGAGCAGTTCTTC.